One sample yielded the 24 T cell receptor beta chains listed below, sequenced in a study of T cells in Graves' hyperthyroidism and ophthalmopathy. Amplified TCR beta CDR3 regions derived from RNA transcripts. Using the HTBI primer set, a first-round RT-PCR was run on the TCR CDR3. Via MiXCR, TCRdb re-called the multiplex PCR reads, giving one row per CDR3 protein. The profile covers 500,000 to 600,000 distinct CDR3 sequences, with about 46% appearing a single time and about two fifths taken by the ten largest. Source material: peripheral blood or thyroid tissue (not recorded which). These receptors originate from an adult woman with Graves' disease, either hyperthyroidism or ophthalmopathy (not recorded which).

This clonotype was seen a few times. DNA for the CDR3: TGCAGTGCTAGGATGGGGGGCACGAACACTGAAGCTTTCTTT. Amino acids: CSARMGGTNTEAFF. V and J are TRBV20-1 and TRBJ1-1, with D tentatively TRBD1 (6 bases). The CDR3 is made up of 14 amino acids. Germline CDR1 and CDR2: DFQATT and SNEGSKA (reference sequence). V was cut by 3 bases and J by 1 base, with 12 bases left in between.

The table lists this clonotype with a count of one. V gene TRBV2 combines with J gene TRBJ1-3; D is possibly TRBD1 (5 bases). Between the trimmed V and J ends, which lost 2 bases and 4 bases, there was a span of 9 bases. The CDR3 contains 14 residues. Per germline, CDR1 SNHLY and CDR2 FYNNEI. Here the CDR3 reads CASSERQGGNTIYF. The DNA for the CDR3 is TGTGCCAGCAGTGAAAGGCAGGGCGGAAACACCATATATTTT.

This rearrangement joins TRBV3-1 to TRBJ2-5; D ambiguous. Trimming removed 0 bases at V and 5 bases at J, with 4 bases between. Germline V gene lookup returns CDR1 LGHDT and CDR2 YNNKEL (reference sequence). The CDR3 covers 12 residues. CDR3 bases: TGTGCCAGCAGCCAAGATTTGGAGACCCAGTACTTC. Its translation is CASSQDLETQYF.

This clonotype was observed a handful of times. The chain has TRBV20-1 and TRBJ1-6, with 8 bases that match TRBD1. The germline V gene has CDR1 DFQATT and CDR2 SNEGSKA (reference sequence). The CDR3 covers 16 residues. V lost 2 bases and J lost 1; bases outside the gene matches: 4. The CDR3 DNA reads TGCAGTGCTAGACAGGGGGCTTGGTCCTATAATTCACCCCTCCACTTT. Translated: CSARQGAWSYNSPLHF.

V and J are TRBV29-1 and TRBJ1-2, with 7 bases aligning to TRBD1. V gave up 7 bases and J gave up 2 bases; unmatched junction bases: 7. The CDR3 is 13 residues long. Germline V gives CDR1 SQVTM, CDR2 ANQGSEA. The CDR3 here is CSASQGWNYGYTF. The CDR3 DNA reads TGCAGCGCTTCACAGGGGTGGAACTATGGCTACACCTTC.

This clonotype was counted a few times. The chain couples TRBV28 to TRBJ1-5; a possible D gene is TRBD1 (5 bases). V dropped 6 bases and J dropped 2 bases, with 11 bases sitting between them. CDR3 length equals 14 residues. The germline gives CDR1 MDHEN, CDR2 SYDVKM. CDR3 sequence reads: CASSLTQGNQPQHF. The CDR3 DNA reads as TGTGCCAGCAGCCTCACACAGGGCAATCAGCCCCAGCATTTT. The full variable domain, with the rest looked up from reference TRBV28 and TRBJ1-5, is DVKVTQSSRYLVKRTGEKVFLECVQDMDHENMFWYRQDPGLGLRLIYFSYDVKMKEKGDIPEGYSVSREKKERFSLILESASTNQTSMYLCASSLTQGNQPQHFGDGTRLSIL.

The sample holds many counts of this clonotype. The chain uses TRBV9 and TRBJ2-6; D unclear. The ends were cut back, 2 bases at V and 0 bases at J, with 9 bases in the middle. The CDR3 spans 16 residues. Germline V lookup: CDR1 SGDLS, CDR2 YYNGEE. CDR3 DNA: TGTGCCAGCAGCGTCGGACCCCCCTCTGGGGCCAACGTCCTGACTTTC. It translates to CASSVGPPSGANVLTF.

The V gene is TRBV6-5, the J gene TRBJ1-1, with D possibly being TRBD1 (5 bases). Germline CDR1 is MNHEY and CDR2 is SVGAGI. CDR3 size: 14 residues. V was pared by 4 bases and J by 3 bases, with 12 bases between. CDR3: CASSFLRGDTEAFF. CDR3 DNA sequence: TGTGCCAGCAGTTTTTTAAGAGGGGACACTGAAGCTTTCTTT.

This clonotype was recorded many times. An end of the junction does not agree with germline; a read error may underlie this. The genes are TRBV7-9 and TRBJ2-6; the D gene could be TRBD1 or TRBD2 (5 bases each). This CDR3 comprises 18 residues. CDR1 is SEHNR, CDR2 FQNEAQ, per germline (reference sequence). The CDR3 nucleotides are TGTGCCAGCACCTTAGGGACGGCTACCTTCTCTGGGGCCAACGTCCTGACTTTC. Its protein is CASTLGTATFSGANVLTF.

With regard to this clonotype: One junction end does not reproduce the germline sequence, and a read error may be involved. The V gene is TRBV10-3, the J gene TRBJ2-5; no clear D. The germline V gene has CDR1 ENHRY and CDR2 SYGVKD. This CDR3 has 15 amino acids. The CDR3 sequence is CASSPPHGLGETQYF. CDR3 sequence (DNA): TGTGCCAGCAGTCCCCCGCATGGGTTGGGAGAGACCCAGTACTTC.

This clonotype was observed at least ten times. This chain uses TRBV2 with TRBJ2-7, with TRBD2 as a possible D gene (5 bases). V was cut by 6 bases and J by 7 bases, with 10 bases left in between. This CDR3 contains 11 residues. CDR1 SNHLY and CDR2 FYNNEI come from the germline V gene. For the CDR3, the DNA is TGTGCCAGCAGCACCCGGGGTGAGCAGTACTTC. Its protein is CASSTRGEQYF.

Concerning this clonotype: The germline gene is not matched at one end of the junction; a read error may be the cause. The chain couples TRBV2 to TRBJ1-2; the D gene is possibly TRBD1 (5 bases). Germline V lookup: CDR1 SNHLY, CDR2 FYNNEI. The CDR3 loop spans 15 amino acids. This chain's CDR3 is CAGSAQGGFHYGYTF. CDR3 DNA: TGTGCCGGCAGTGCCCAGGGTGGATTTCACTATGGCTACACCTTC.

This clonotype was counted many times. The gene calls are TRBV7-9 and TRBJ1-4; possibly TRBD1 for D (6 bases). Per germline, CDR1 SEHNR and CDR2 FQNEAQ (reference sequence). V dropped 5 bases and J dropped 7 bases, with 14 bases sitting between them. This CDR3 is 14 amino acids long. As DNA, the CDR3 is TGTGCCAGCAGCCTACAGGGTCGGAGTGAAAAACTGTTTTTT. Encoded protein: CASSLQGRSEKLFF.

This clonotype has only one observation. The chain uses TRBV20-1 and TRBJ2-5, with D unclear. Germline CDR1 reads DFQATT; CDR2 reads SNEGSKA (reference sequence). This CDR3 comprises 13 residues. V gave up 3 bases and J gave up 1 base, with 9 bases separating them. The CDR3 sequence: CSASGPPQETQYF. The CDR3 DNA reads TGCAGTGCTAGTGGACCCCCCCAAGAGACCCAGTACTTC.

The chain employs TRBV9 and TRBJ1-2; 9 nucleotides agree with TRBD1. This CDR3 is 14 amino acids long. Germline CDR1 is SGDLS and CDR2 is YYNGEE. The junction had 8 bases not matched to a gene; V was cut back by 4 bases and J by 7 bases. The CDR3 coding sequence is TGTGCCAGCAGCCCCGGGACAGGGACTTTTGGCTACACCTTC. Amino acid sequence: CASSPGTGTFGYTF.

This clonotype was seen ten or more times. This chain joins TRBV7-9 and TRBJ1-1; no reliable D call. CDR1 is SEHNR and CDR2 is FQNEAQ in the germline V gene (reference sequence). V was trimmed by 3 bases and J by 5 bases, leaving 10 bases between them. The CDR3 is 13 amino acids. The CDR3 sequence: CASSLSGRTEAFF. The CDR3 DNA is TGTGCCAGCAGCTTGTCAGGTAGGACTGAAGCTTTCTTT.

This chain uses TRBV15 with TRBJ2-5, with no clear D. V dropped 1 base and J dropped 4 bases, with 13 bases sitting between them. Germline-derived CDR1 and CDR2 are LNHNV and YYDKDF (reference sequence). The CDR3 covers 15 residues. In DNA, the CDR3 is TGTGCCACCAGCAGAGCCCCCCCAGCAGGAGAGACCCAGTACTTC. As protein: CATSRAPPAGETQYF.

This clonotype has just one count. This sequence joins TRBV9 and TRBJ2-2, with TRBD2 identical over 7 bases. Trimming took 2 bases from V and 7 from J; bases not matched to a gene: 11. CDR1 is SGDLS and CDR2 is YYNGEE in the germline V gene. This CDR3 spans 16 amino acids. Here the CDR3 DNA reads TGTGCCAGCAGCGTCCTAGCGGACTGGGGAGTCGGGGAGCTGTTTTTT. Its translation: CASSVLADWGVGELFF.

The V gene is TRBV29-1, the J gene TRBJ1-2, with TRBD1 as a possible D gene (6 bases). This CDR3 comprises 13 residues. In germline, CDR1 is SQVTM, CDR2 ANQGSEA. The germline V and J ends were trimmed by 2 bases and 2 bases, with 9 bases remaining between them. Here the CDR3 reads CSVETGTNYGYTF. In nucleotides, the CDR3 is TGCAGCGTTGAAACAGGGACAAACTATGGCTACACCTTC.

This clonotype was observed at least ten times. This chain links TRBV20-1 with TRBJ1-5; 8 nucleotides align to TRBD1. V lost 0 bases to trimming and J lost 7 bases; unmatched junction nucleotides: 11. Looked up from germline, CDR1 is DFQATT and CDR2 is SNEGSKA (reference sequence). This CDR3 region has 16 residues. DNA for the CDR3: TGCAGTGCTAGAGAAACCGGGACAGGTTCATACCAGCCCCAGCATTTT. Translation gives CSARETGTGSYQPQHF.

The J gene is TRBJ2-5, the V gene TRBV10-3; 9 bases fit TRBD1. The CDR3 consists of 17 residues. CDR1 and CDR2 from the germline V gene are ENHRY and SYGVKD. V gave up 8 bases and J gave up 1 base; unmatched junction bases: 14. CDR3 DNA sequence: TGTGCCATCTCAAGGACAGGGGATGACGTTGGCCAAGAGACCCAGTACTTC. Protein: CAISRTGDDVGQETQYF.

This clonotype was picked up many times. V and J are TRBV14 and TRBJ1-6; no reliable D call. The germline CDR1 and CDR2 sequences are SGHDN and FVKESK. The CDR3 is 14 residues long. V lost 1 base, J lost 7 bases, and 8 bases lay in between. The chain's CDR3 is CASSQVWKNSPLHF. In DNA, the CDR3 is TGTGCCAGCAGCCAAGTGTGGAAGAATTCACCCCTCCACTTT. The variable domain in full, completed from reference TRBV14 and TRBJ1-6, reads EAGVTQFPSHSVIEKGQTVTLRCDPISGHDNLYWYRRVMGKEIKFLLHFVKESKQDESGMPNNRFLAERTGGTYSTLKVQPAELEDSGVYFCASSQVWKNSPLHFGNGTRLTVT.

Only a few counts were recorded for this clonotype. The genes are TRBV29-1 and TRBJ2-5; 7 bases match TRBD1. The CDR3 runs 13 residues. J was trimmed by 5 bases and V by 1 base; bases with no gene match: 4. The V gene's germline CDR1 is SQVTM and CDR2 ANQGSEA. The CDR3 sequence: CSVEGQGAETQYF. The CDR3, as DNA: TGCAGCGTTGAAGGACAGGGCGCGGAGACCCAGTACTTC.

This clonotype was seen repeatedly, ten times or more. The chain recombines TRBV20-1 with TRBJ1-4; D is unclear. This CDR3 region has 13 residues. Germline CDR1 DFQATT, CDR2 SNEGSKA (reference sequence). The ends were cut back, 7 bases at V and 6 bases at J, with 15 bases in the middle. CDR3 coding DNA: TGCAGTGTGGCCGGGGAATTTGATGAAAAACTGTTTTTT. Its translation is CSVAGEFDEKLFF.